This T cell receptor (beta chain) was identified in a study of blood T cell repertoires in COVID-19. The data were produced by immunoSEQ multiplex PCR, yet TCRdb's version contains in-frame clones alone and is incomplete. The data show roughly 240,000 clones, with roughly 84% seen just once and around 2.5% held by the top ten. This sequence originates from a man aged 35 to 55 who had recovered from COVID-19. The sample taken for sequencing was peripheral blood.

Here the CDR3 reads CASSRTLAATNEQFF. CDR3 nucleotide sequence: TGTGCCAGCAGCCGGACTTTGGCGGCCACCAATGAGCAGTTCTTC. This chain joins TRBV5-4 and TRBJ2-1; TRBD2 is a possible D gene (5 bases). V was cut by 4 bases and J by 6 bases, with 17 bases left in between. Germline V gene lookup returns CDR1 SGHNT and CDR2 YYREEE (reference sequence). The CDR3 spans 15 residues.